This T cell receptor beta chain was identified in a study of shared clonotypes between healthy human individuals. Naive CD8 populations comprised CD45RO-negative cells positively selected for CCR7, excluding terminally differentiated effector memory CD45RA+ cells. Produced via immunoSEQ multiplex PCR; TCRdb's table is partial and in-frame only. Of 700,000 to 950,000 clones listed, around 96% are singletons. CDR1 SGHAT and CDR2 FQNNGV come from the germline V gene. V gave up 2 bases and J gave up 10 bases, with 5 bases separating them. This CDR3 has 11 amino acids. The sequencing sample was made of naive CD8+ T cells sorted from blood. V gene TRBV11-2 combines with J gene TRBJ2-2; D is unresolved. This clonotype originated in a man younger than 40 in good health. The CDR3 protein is CASSLFEELFF. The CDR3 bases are TGTGCCAGCAGCTTATTCGAGGAGCTGTTTTTT.